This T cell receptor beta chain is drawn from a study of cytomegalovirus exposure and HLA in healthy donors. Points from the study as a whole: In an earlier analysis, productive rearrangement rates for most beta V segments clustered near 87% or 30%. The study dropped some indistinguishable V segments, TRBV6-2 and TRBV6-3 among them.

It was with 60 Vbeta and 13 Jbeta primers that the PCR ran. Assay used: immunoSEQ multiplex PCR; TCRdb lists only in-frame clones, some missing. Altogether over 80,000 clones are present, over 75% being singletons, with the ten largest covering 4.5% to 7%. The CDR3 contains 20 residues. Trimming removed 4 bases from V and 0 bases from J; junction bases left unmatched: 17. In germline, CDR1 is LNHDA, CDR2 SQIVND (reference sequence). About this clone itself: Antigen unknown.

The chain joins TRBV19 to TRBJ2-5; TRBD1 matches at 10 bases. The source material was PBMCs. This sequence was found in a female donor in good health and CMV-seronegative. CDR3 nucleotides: TGTGCCAGTAGTACCGCCGGGCTCGGGACAGGGGAAGGGTACCAAGAGACCCAGTACTTC. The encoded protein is CASSTAGLGTGEGYQETQYF.